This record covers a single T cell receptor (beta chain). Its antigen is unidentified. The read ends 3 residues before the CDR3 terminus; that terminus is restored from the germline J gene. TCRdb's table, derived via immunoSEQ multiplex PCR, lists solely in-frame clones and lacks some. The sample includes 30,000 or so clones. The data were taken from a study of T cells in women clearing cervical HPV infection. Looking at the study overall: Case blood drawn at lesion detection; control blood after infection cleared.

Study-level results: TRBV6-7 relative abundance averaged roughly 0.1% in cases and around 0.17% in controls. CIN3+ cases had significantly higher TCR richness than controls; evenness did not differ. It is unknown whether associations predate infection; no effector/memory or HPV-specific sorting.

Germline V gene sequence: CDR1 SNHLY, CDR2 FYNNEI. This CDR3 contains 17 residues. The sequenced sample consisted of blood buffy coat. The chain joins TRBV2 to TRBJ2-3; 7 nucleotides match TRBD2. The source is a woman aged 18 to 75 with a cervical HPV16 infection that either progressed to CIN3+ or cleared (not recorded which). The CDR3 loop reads CASSVGLAAPYQETQYF. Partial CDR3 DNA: TGTGCCAGCAGTGTAGGCCTAGCGGCCCCGTACCAAGAGACG.